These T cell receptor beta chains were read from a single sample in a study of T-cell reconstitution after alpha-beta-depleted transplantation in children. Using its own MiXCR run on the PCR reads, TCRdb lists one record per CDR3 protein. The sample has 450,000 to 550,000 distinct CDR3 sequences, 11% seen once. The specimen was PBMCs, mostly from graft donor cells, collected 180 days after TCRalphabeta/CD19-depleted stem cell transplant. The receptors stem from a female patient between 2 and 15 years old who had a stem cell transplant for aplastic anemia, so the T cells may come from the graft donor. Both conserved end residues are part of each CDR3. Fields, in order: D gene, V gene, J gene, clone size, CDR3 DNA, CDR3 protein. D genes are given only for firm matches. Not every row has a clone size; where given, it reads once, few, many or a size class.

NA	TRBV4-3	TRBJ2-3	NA	TGCGCCAGCAGCCAAGATCAACTAGCTTTCAATACGCAGTATTTT	CASSQDQLAFNTQYF
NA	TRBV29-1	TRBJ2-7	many	TGCAGCGTTGGGCCAGCCTACGAGCAGTACTTC	CSVGPAYEQYF
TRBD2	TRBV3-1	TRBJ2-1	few	TGTGCCAGCAGCTTCCGGGGCGCGGGAGTTGGTGAGCAGTTCTTC	CASSFRGAGVGEQFF
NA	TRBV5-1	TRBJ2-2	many	TGCGCCAGCAGCTTGGGGACAGCCTCCGGGGAGCTGTTTTTT	CASSLGTASGELFF
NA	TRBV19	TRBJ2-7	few	TGTGCCAGTAGTAAGAGACGAGGCGAGCAGTACTTC	CASSKRRGEQYF
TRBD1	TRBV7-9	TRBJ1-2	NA	TGTGCCAGCAGTCCAGGGGGCGCGGATGGCTACACCTTC	CASSPGGADGYTF
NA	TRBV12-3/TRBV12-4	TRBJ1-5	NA	TGTGCCAGCAGTGGACCTGGGAGGTTTCCTATGCATTTT	CASSGPGRFPMHF
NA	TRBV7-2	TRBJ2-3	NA	TGTGCCAGCAGCTCCATCGGGCTAAGCACAGATACGCAGTATTTT	CASSSIGLSTDTQYF
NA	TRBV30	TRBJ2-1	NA	TGTGCCTGGAGTGTAGGGCAACATGAGCAGTTCTTC	CAWSVGQHEQFF
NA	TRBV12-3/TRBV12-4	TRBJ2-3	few	TGTGCCAGCAGTCCAGCACGAATCGCCGGGGCAGCCATCACAGATACGCAGTATTTT	CASSPARIAGAAITDTQYF
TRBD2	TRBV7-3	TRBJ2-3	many	TGTGCCAGCAGCCGCCAAGGTCAGGCGGGGGGATATACGCAGTATTTT	CASSRQGQAGGYTQYF
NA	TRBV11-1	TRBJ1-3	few	TGTGCCAGCAGCTCGCGGACGAGGAGATATCCCTCCGGAAACACCATATATTTT	CASSSRTRRYPSGNTIYF
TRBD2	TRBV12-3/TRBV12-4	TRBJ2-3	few	TGTGCCAGCAGTTTAGGGGGGACTATCGCGCAGTATTTT	CASSLGGTIAQYF
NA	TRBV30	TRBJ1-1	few	TGTGCCTGGAAGGCGAGGCGGCGGACTGAAGCTTTCTTT	CAWKARRRTEAFF
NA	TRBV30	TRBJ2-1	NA	TGTGCCTGGAGTAGACTTGAGTGGTTCGGGGATGAGCAGTTCTTC	CAWSRLEWFGDEQFF
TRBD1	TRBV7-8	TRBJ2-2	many	TGTGCCAGCAGCCCTCGGACAGGGCACACCGGGGAGCTGTTTTTT	CASSPRTGHTGELFF
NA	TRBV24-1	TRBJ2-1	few	TGTGCCACCAGTGATTTGCAACAGGCCCCAAGGGATGAGCAGTTCTTC	CATSDLQQAPRDEQFF
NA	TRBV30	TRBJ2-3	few	TGTGCCTGGAGTGTAAAGGAAGAGGCGAGCACAGATACGCAGTATTTT	CAWSVKEEASTDTQYF
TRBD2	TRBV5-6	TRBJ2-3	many	TGTGCCAGCAGCTTCCAGACTAGCGGGAGGGCAGATACGCAGTATTTT	CASSFQTSGRADTQYF
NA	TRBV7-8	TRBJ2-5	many	TGTGCCAGCAGCTTATTACGTTATGGTGGGACGGGGACCCAGTACTTC	CASSLLRYGGTGTQYF